These 4 T cell receptor beta chains share one sample of origin, sequenced in a study of blood T cell repertoires in COVID-19. Assay used: immunoSEQ multiplex PCR; TCRdb lists only in-frame clones, some missing. Of about 60,000 clones detected, roughly two thirds appear once; the ten largest clones hold approximately 5%. The sample consisted of peripheral blood. All receptors come from a woman in her 70s with COVID-19, enrolled during active disease.

This clone was seen just once. The chain employs TRBV9 and TRBJ2-7; 11 bases fit TRBD1. V shed 4 bases, J shed 4 bases, and the junction held 4 bases outside the gene matches. CDR1 is SGDLS and CDR2 is YYNGEE in the germline V gene. The CDR3 has 14 amino acids. CDR3 sequence (DNA): TGTGCCAGCAGCCCGGGACAGGGGGGGTACGAGCAGTACTTC. Amino acid sequence: CASSPGQGGYEQYF.

The chain is built from TRBV19 and TRBJ2-3; TRBD1 aligns across 8 bases. The V gene end was trimmed by 3 bases and the J gene end by 2 bases; junction bases not matched to a gene: 4. The CDR3 is 15 amino acids. Germline CDR1 is LNHDA and CDR2 is SQIVND (reference sequence). The CDR3 protein is CASSMADRDTDTQYF. CDR3 nucleotide sequence: TGTGCCAGTAGTATGGCGGACAGGGACACAGATACGCAGTATTTT.

CDR3 in amino acids: CASSQDGGRIGELFF. CDR3 nucleotides: TGCGCCAGCAGCCAAGACGGGGGTCGGATCGGGGAGCTGTTTTTT. The chain couples TRBV4-1 to TRBJ2-2; D is possibly TRBD2 (6 bases). Trimming took off 0 bases at V and 7 bases at J, with 12 bases between the two ends. The germline V gene encodes CDR1 MGHRA and CDR2 YSYEKL. CDR3 length equals 15 residues.

On this clone: It may be a read error: a sequence one base away is much more abundant. The gene calls are TRBV4-3 and TRBJ1-1; D may be TRBD1 (6 bases). From germline, CDR1 is LGHNA and CDR2 YSLEER. The CDR3 loop spans 15 amino acids. In nucleotides, the CDR3 is TGCGCCAGCAGCCTTTATTTGCAGGGGAACACTGAAACTTTCTTT. It encodes CASSLYLQGNTETFF.